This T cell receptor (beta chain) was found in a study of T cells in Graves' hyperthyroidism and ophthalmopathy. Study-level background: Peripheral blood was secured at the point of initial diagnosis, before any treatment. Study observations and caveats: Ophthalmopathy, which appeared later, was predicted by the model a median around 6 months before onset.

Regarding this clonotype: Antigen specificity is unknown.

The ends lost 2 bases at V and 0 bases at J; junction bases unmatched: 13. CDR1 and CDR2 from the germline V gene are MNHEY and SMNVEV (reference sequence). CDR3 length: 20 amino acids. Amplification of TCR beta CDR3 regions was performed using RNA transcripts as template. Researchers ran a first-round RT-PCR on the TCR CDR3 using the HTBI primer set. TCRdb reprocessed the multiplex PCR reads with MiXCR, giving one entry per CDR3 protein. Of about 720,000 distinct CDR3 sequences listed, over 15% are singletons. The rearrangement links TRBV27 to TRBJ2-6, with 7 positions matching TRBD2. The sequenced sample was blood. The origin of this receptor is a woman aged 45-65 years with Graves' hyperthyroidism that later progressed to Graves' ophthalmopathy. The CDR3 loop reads CASSLISPDGGSSGANVLTF. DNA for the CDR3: TGTGCCAGCAGTTTAATCTCCCCCGACGGGGGGTCCTCTGGGGCCAACGTCCTGACTTTC.